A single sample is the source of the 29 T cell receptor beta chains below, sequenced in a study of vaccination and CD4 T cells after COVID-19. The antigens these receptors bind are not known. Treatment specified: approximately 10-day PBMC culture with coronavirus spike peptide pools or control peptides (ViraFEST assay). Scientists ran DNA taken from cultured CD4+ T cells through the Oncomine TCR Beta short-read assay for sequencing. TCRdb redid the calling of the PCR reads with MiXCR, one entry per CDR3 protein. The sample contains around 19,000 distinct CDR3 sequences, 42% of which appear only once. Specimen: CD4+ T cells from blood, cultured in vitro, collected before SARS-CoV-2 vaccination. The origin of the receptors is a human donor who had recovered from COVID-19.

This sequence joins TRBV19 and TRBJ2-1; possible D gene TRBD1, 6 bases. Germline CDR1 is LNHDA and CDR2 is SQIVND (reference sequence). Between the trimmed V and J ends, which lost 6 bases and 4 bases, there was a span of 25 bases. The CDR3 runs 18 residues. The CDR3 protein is CASSLRTAQGWVYNEQFF. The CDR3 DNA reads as TGTGCCAGTAGCCTAAGGACAGCACAGGGATGGGTATACAATGAGCAGTTCTTC.

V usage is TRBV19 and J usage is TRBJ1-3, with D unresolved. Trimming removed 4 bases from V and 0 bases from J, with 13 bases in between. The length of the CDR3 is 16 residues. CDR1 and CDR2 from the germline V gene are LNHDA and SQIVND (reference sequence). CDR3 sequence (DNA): TGTGCCAGTAGTAGTCCCACAGAGGTCTCTGGAAACACCATATATTTT. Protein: CASSSPTEVSGNTIYF. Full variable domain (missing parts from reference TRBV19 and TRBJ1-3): DGGITQSPKYLFRKEGQNVTLSCEQNLNHDAMYWYRQDPGQGLRLIYYSQIVNDFQKGDIAEGYSVSREKKESFPLTVTSAQKNPTAFYLCASSSPTEVSGNTIYFGEGSWLTVV.

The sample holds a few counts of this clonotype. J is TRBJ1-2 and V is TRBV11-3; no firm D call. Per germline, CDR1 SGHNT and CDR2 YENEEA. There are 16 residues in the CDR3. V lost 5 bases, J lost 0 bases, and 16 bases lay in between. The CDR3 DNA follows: TGTGCCAGCAGCCCCAACGGGGTAGACGCTAACTATGGCTACACCTTC. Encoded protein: CASSPNGVDANYGYTF. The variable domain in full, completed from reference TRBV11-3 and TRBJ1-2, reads EAGVVQSPRYKIIEKKQPVAFWCNPISGHNTLYWYLQNLGQGPELLIRYENEEAVDDSQLPKDRFSAERLKGVDSTLKIQPAELGDSAVYLCASSPNGVDANYGYTFGSGTRLTVV.

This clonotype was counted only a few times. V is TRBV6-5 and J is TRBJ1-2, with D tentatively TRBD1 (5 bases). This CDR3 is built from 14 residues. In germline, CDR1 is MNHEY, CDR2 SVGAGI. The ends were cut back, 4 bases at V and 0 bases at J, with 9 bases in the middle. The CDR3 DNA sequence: TGTGCCAGCAGTTTGAGACAGACTAACTATGGCTACACCTTC. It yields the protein CASSLRQTNYGYTF.

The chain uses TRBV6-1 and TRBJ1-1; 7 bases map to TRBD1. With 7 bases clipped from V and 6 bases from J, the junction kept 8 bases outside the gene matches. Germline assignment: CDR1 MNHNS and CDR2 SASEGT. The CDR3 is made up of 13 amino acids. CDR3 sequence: CASKSLQGAEAFF. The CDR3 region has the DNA TGTGCCAGCAAGAGTCTTCAGGGGGCTGAAGCTTTCTTT.

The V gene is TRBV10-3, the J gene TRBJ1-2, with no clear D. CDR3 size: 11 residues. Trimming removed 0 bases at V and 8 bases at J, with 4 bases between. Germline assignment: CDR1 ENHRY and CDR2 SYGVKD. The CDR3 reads CAISESEGYTF. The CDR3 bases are TGTGCCATCAGTGAGTCGGAGGGCTACACCTTC.

CDR3 residues: CASTEGYAGISGNTIYF. CDR3 DNA sequence: TGTGCCAGCACCGAGGGGTACGCAGGGATTTCAGGAAACACCATATATTTT. This sequence joins TRBV6-1 and TRBJ1-3, with a possible D match to TRBD1 (5 bases). The germline V and J ends were trimmed by 7 bases and 4 bases, with 23 bases remaining between them. Germline values: CDR1 MNHNS, CDR2 SASEGT. This CDR3 contains 17 residues.

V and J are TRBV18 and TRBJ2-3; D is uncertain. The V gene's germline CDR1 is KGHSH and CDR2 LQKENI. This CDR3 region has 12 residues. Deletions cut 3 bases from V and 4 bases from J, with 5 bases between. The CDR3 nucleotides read TGTGCCAGCTCACCTCAGGCAGATACGCAGTATTTT. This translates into CASSPQADTQYF.

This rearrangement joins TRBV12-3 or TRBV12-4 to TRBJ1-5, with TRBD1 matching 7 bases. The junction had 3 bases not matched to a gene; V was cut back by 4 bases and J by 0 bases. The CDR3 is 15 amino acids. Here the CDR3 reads CASSSGQYSNQPQHF. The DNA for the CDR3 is TGTGCCAGCAGTTCGGGACAGTATAGCAATCAGCCCCAGCATTTT.

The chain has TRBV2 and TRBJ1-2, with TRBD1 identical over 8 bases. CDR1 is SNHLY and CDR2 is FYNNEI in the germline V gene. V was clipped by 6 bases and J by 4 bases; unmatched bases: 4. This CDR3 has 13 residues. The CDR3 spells CASRGQEAYGYTF. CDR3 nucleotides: TGTGCCAGCAGGGGACAGGAGGCCTATGGCTACACCTTC. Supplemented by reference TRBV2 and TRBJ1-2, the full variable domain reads EPEVTQTPSHQVTQMGQEVILRCVPISNHLYFYWYRQILGQKVEFLVSFYNNEISEKSEIFDDQFSVERPDGSNFTLKIRSTKLEDSAMYFCASRGQEAYGYTFGSGTRLTVV.

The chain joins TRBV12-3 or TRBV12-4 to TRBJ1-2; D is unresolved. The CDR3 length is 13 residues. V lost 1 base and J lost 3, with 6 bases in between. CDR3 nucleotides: TGTGCCAGCAGTTTAGTGGGGTACTATGGCTACACCTTC. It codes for CASSLVGYYGYTF.

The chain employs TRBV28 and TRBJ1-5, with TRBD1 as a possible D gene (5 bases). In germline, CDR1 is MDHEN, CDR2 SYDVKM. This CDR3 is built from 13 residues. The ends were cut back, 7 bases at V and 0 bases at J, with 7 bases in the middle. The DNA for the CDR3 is TGTGCCAGCAAGACAGTTAGCAATCAGCCCCAGCATTTT. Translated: CASKTVSNQPQHF. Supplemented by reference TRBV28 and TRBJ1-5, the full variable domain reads DVKVTQSSRYLVKRTGEKVFLECVQDMDHENMFWYRQDPGLGLRLIYFSYDVKMKEKGDIPEGYSVSREKKERFSLILESASTNQTSMYLCASKTVSNQPQHFGDGTRLSIL.

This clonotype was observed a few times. CDR3 amino acids: CASRDSANYGYTF. For the CDR3, the DNA is TGTGCCAGCAGGGACAGCGCCAACTATGGCTACACCTTC. The genes are TRBV6-1 and TRBJ1-2, with D possibly being TRBD1 (6 bases). In germline, CDR1 is MNHNS, CDR2 SASEGT. The CDR3 sequence is 13 residues long. V was shortened by 6 bases and J by 2 bases, with 10 bases between the two germline ends.

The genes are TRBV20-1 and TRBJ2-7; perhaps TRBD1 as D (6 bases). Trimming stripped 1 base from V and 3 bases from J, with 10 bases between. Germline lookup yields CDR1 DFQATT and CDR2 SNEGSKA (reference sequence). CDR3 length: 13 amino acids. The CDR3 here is CSARAEGHYEQYF. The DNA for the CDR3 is TGCAGTGCTAGAGCAGAGGGACACTACGAGCAGTACTTC.

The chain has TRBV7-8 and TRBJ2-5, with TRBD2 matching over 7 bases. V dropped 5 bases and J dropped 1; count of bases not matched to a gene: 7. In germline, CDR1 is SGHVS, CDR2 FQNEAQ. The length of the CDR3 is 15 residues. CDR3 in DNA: TGTGCCAGCAGCCCAAGCGCTAGCGGCCAAGAGACCCAGTACTTC. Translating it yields CASSPSASGQETQYF.

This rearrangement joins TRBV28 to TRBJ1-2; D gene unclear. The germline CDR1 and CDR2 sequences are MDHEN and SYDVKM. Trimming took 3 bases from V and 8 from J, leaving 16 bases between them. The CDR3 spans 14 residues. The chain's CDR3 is CASSLSGVADGYTF. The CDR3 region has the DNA TGTGCCAGCAGTTTGAGTGGGGTGGCTGACGGCTACACCTTC.

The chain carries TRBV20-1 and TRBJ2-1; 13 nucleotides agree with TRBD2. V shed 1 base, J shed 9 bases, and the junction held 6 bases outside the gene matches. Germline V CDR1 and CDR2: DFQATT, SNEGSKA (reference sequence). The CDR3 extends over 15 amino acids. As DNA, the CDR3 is TGCAGTGCTAGAGTTTGGACTAGCGGGAGCCGTGAGCAGTTCTTC. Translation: CSARVWTSGSREQFF.

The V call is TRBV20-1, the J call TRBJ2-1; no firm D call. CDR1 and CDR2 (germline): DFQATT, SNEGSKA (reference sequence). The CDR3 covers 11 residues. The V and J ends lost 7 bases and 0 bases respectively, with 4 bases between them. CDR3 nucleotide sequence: TGCAGTGGTAGCTCCTACAATGAGCAGTTCTTC. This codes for CSGSSYNEQFF.

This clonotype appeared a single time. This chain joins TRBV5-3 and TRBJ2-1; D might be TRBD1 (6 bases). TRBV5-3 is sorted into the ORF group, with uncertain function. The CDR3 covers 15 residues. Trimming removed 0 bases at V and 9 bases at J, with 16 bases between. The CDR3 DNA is TGTGCCAGAAGCTTGGCCGCCAGGGACATCGGTGAGCAGTTCTTC. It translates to CARSLAARDIGEQFF.

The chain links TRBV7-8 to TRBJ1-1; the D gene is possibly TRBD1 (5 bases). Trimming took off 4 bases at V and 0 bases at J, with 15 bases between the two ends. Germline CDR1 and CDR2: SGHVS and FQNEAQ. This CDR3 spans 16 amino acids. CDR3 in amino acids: CASSWRGLGMNTEAFF. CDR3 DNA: TGTGCCAGCAGCTGGCGGGGGTTGGGAATGAACACTGAAGCTTTCTTT.

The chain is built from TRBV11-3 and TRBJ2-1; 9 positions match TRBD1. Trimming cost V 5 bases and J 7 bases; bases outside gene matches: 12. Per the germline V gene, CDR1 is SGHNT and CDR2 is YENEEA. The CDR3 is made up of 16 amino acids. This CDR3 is CASSLTGTGPQNEQFF. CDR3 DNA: TGTGCCAGCAGCCTCACGGGGACAGGGCCACAGAATGAGCAGTTCTTC.

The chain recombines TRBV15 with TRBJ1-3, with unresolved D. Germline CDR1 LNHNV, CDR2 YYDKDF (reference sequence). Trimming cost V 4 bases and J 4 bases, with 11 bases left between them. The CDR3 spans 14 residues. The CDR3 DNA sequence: TGTGCCACCAGCAACGGAGTATCAGGAAACACCATATATTTT. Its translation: CATSNGVSGNTIYF.

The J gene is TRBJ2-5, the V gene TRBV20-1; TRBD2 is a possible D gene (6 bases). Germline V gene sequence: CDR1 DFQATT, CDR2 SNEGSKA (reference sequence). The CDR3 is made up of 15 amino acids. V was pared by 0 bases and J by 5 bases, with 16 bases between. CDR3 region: CSARDPRGSSETQYF. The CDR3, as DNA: TGCAGTGCTAGAGATCCGCGGGGTTCCAGTGAGACCCAGTACTTC.

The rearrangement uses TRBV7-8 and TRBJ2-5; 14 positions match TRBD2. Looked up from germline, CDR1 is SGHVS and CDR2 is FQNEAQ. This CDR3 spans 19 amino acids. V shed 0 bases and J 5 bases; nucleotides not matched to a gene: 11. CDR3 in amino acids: CASSLAHLTSGRAGETQYF. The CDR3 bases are TGTGCCAGCAGCTTAGCGCACTTGACTAGCGGGAGGGCCGGGGAGACCCAGTACTTC. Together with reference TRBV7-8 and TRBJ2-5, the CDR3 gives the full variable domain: GAGVSQSPRYKVAKRGQDVALRCDPISGHVSLFWYQQALGQGPEFLTYFQNEAQLDKSGLPSDRFFAERPEGSVSTLKIQRTQQEDSAVYLCASSLAHLTSGRAGETQYFGPGTRLLVL.

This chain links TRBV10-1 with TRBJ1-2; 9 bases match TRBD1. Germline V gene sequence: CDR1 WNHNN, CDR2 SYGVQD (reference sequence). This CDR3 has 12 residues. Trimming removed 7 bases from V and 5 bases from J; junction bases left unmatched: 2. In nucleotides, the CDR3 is TGCGCCAGCAACAGGGGGCTTTATGGCTACACCTTC. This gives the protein CASNRGLYGYTF.

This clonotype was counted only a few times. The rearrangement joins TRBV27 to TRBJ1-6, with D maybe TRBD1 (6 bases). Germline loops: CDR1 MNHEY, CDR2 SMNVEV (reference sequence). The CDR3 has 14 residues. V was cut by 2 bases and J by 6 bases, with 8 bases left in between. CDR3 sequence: CASSLRQVNSPLHF. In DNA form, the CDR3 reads TGTGCCAGCAGTTTACGACAGGTTAATTCACCCCTCCACTTT.

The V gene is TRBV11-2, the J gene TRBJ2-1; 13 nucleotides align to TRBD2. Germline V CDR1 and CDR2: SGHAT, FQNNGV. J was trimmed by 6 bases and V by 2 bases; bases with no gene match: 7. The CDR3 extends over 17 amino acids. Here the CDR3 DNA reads TGTGCCAGCAGCTTAAGACTAGCGGGAGGCACTCGCAATGAGCAGTTCTTC. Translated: CASSLRLAGGTRNEQFF.

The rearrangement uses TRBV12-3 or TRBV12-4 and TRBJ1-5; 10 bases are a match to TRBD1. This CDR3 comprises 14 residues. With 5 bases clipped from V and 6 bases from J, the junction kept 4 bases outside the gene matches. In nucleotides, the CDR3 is TGTGCCAGCAGTATGACAGGGGGCTCTCAGCCCCAGCATTTT. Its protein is CASSMTGGSQPQHF.

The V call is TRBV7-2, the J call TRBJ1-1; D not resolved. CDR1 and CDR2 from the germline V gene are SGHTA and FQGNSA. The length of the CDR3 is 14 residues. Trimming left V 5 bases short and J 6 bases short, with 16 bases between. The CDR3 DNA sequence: TGTGCCAGCAGCCCTCCCAGGAAAGGCGCTGAAGCTTTCTTT. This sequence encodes CASSPPRKGAEAFF.